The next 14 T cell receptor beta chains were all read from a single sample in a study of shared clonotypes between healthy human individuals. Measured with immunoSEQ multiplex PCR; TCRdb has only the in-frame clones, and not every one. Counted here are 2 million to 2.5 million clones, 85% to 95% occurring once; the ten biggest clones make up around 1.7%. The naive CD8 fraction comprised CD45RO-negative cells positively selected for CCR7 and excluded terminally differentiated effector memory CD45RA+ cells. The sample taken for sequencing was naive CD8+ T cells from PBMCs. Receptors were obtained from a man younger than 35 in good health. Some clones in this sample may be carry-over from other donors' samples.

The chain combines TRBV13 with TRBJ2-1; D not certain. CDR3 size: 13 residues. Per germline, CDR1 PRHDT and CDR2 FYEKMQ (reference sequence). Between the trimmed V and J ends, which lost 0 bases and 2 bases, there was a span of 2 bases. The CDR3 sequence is CASSLGPYNEQFF. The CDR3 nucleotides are TGTGCCAGCAGCTTAGGCCCCTACAATGAGCAGTTCTTC.

In nucleotides, the CDR3 is TGTGCCAGCAGCCCCCGGACAGCCATCGAAGCCTACGAGCAGTACTTC. Protein: CASSPRTAIEAYEQYF. The V call is TRBV9, the J call TRBJ2-7, with a weak D call TRBD1 (6 bases). V gave up 4 bases and J gave up 2 bases, with 19 bases separating them. Germline V gene data show CDR1 as SGDLS and CDR2 as YYNGEE. There are 16 residues in the CDR3.

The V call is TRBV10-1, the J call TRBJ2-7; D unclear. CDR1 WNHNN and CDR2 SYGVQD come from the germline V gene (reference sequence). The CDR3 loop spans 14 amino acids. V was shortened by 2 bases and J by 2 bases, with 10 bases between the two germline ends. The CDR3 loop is CASSEVPETYEQYF. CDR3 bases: TGCGCCAGCAGTGAGGTGCCGGAGACCTACGAGCAGTACTTC.

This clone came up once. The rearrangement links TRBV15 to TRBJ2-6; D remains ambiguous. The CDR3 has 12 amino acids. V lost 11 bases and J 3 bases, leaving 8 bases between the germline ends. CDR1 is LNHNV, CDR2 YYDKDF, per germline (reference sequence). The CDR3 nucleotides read TGTGCCGTTTCTTATGGGGCCAACGTCCTGACTTTC. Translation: CAVSYGANVLTF.

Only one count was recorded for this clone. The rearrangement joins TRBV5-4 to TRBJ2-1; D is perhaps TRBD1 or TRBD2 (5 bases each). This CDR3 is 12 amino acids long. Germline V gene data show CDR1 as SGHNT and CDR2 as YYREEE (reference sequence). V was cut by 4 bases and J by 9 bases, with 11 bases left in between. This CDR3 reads CASSDRGIEQFF. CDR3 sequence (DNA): TGTGCCAGCAGCGACCGGGGCATTGAGCAGTTCTTC.

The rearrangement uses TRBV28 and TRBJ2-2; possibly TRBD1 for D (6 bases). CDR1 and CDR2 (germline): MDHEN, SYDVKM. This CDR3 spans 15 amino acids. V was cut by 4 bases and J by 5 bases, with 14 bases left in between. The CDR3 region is CASSSPLTGTGELFF. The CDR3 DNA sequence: TGTGCCAGCAGTTCACCACTTACAGGGACCGGGGAGCTGTTTTTT.

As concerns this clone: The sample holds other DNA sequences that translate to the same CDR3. The CDR3 nucleotides are TGTGCCAGCAGCCCTAGACAGGGGCTCGAGCAGTACTTC. Protein sequence: CASSPRQGLEQYF. V is TRBV6-5 and J is TRBJ2-7, with 8 bases fitting TRBD1. Germline CDR1 reads MNHEY; CDR2 reads SVGAGI. CDR3 length equals 13 residues. The trim removed 6 bases at V and 6 bases at J, leaving 7 bases unmatched.

This chain's CDR3 is CASSQSVFWGYEQYF. CDR3 DNA: TGTGCCAGCAGCCAATCTGTCTTTTGGGGTTACGAGCAGTACTTC. The chain is built from TRBV14 and TRBJ2-7; the D is unclear. Looked up from germline, CDR1 is SGHDN and CDR2 is FVKESK. CDR3 length: 15 residues. V shed 2 bases and J shed 4 bases, with 15 bases lying between them. Supplemented by reference TRBV14 and TRBJ2-7, the full variable domain reads EAGVTQFPSHSVIEKGQTVTLRCDPISGHDNLYWYRRVMGKEIKFLLHFVKESKQDESGMPNNRFLAERTGGTYSTLKVQPAELEDSGVYFCASSQSVFWGYEQYFGPGTRLTVT.

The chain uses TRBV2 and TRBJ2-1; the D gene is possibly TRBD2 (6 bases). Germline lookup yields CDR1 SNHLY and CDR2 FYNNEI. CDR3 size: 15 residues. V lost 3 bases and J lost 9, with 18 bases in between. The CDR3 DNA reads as TGTGCCAGCAGTGAGGGCCAGGGTTGGGGGGTTGAGCAGTTCTTC. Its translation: CASSEGQGWGVEQFF. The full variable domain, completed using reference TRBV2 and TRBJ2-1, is EPEVTQTPSHQVTQMGQEVILRCVPISNHLYFYWYRQILGQKVEFLVSFYNNEISEKSEIFDDQFSVERPDGSNFTLKIRSTKLEDSAMYFCASSEGQGWGVEQFFGPGTRLTVL.

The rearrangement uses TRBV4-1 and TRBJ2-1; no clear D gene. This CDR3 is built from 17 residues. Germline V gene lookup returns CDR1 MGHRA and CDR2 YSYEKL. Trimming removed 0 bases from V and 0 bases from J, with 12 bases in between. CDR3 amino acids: CASSQDWSHYSYNEQFF. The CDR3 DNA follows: TGCGCCAGCAGCCAAGACTGGAGCCATTACTCCTACAATGAGCAGTTCTTC.

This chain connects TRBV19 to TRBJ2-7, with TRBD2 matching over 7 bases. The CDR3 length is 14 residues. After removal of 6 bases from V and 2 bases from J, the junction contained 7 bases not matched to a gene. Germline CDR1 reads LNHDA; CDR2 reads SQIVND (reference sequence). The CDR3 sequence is CASSRFGLAYEQYF. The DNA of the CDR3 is TGTGCCAGTAGCAGATTTGGACTAGCCTACGAGCAGTACTTC.

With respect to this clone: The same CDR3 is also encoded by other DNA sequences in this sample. The CDR3 here is CASSGQGGYEQYF. In DNA, the CDR3 is TGTGCCAGCAGCGGACAGGGGGGCTACGAGCAGTACTTC. The J gene is TRBJ2-7, the V gene TRBV9, with 9 bases aligning to TRBD1. Per the germline V gene, CDR1 is SGDLS and CDR2 is YYNGEE. Trimming cost V 3 bases and J 3 bases; bases outside gene matches: 1. The CDR3 is made up of 13 amino acids.

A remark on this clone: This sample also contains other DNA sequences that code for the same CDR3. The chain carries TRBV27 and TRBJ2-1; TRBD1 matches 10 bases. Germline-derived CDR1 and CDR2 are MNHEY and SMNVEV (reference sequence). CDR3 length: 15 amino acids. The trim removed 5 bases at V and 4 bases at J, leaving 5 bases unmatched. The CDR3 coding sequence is TGTGCCAGCAGTAGCCGGGACAGGGGATACAATGAGCAGTTCTTC. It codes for CASSSRDRGYNEQFF.

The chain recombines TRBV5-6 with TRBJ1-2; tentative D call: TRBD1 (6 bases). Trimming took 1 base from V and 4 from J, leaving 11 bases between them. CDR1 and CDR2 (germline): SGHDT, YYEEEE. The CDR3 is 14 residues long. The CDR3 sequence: CASSLTTGAYGYTF. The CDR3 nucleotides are TGTGCCAGCAGCTTGACGACAGGTGCCTATGGCTACACCTTC. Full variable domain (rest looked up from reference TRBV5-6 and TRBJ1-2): DAGVTQSPTHLIKTRGQQVTLRCSPKSGHDTVSWYQQALGQGPQFIFQYYEEEERQRGNFPDRFSGHQFPNYSSELNVNALLLGDSALYLCASSLTTGAYGYTFGSGTRLTVV.